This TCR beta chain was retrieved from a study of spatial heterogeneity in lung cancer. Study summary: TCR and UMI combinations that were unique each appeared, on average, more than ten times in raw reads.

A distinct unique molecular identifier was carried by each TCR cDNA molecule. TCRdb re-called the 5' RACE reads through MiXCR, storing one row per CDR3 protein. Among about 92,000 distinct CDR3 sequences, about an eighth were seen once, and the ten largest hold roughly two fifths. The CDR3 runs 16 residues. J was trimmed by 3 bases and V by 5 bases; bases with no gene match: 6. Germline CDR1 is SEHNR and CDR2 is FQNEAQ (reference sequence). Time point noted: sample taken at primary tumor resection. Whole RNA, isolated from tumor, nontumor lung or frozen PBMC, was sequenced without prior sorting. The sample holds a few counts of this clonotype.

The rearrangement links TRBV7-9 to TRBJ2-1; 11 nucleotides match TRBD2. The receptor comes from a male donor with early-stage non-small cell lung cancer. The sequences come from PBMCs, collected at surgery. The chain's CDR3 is CASSATSGGYYNEQFF. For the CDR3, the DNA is TGTGCCAGCAGCGCCACTAGCGGGGGCTACTACAATGAGCAGTTCTTC.